These 15 T cell receptor beta chains share one sample of origin, sequenced in a study of shared clonotypes between healthy human individuals (TCRdb year 2020). The receptor library was made with the immunoSEQ multiplex PCR assay. Drawn from immuneACCESS, this table holds only the in-frame rearrangements with V and J called that TCRdb kept. Clones are partly lost; checked studies trace under half to an unresolved V gene and leave the rest unexplained. The sample profile shows millions of clones; approximately 95% of them were found once. 0.39% of the sample belongs to the ten largest clones. Sequenced material: naive CD4+ T cells from PBMCs. The sample's cell subset or site label, in plain terms: CD45RA+ positively selected. The receptors here all came from a young man in good health. Some clones in this sample may be carry-over from other donors' samples.

A single count supports this clone. The chain combines TRBV6-1 with TRBJ2-7; possibly TRBD1 for D (5 bases). The CDR3 totals 14 residues. CDR1 and CDR2 (germline): MNHNS, SASEGT. V was trimmed by 7 bases and J by 1 base, leaving 14 bases between them. The CDR3, as DNA: TGTGCCAGCACATCAGGGCGGCTATCCTACGAGCAGTACTTC. Encoded protein: CASTSGRLSYEQYF.

This clone came up once. CDR3 DNA sequence: TGTGCCAGCAGCTTCCGGAGACTAGCGGGAGAGTACGAGCAGTACTTC. Translated: CASSFRRLAGEYEQYF. This chain uses TRBV13 with TRBJ2-7, with 12 bases aligning to TRBD2. V lost 3 bases to trimming and J lost 4 bases; unmatched junction nucleotides: 7. In germline, CDR1 is PRHDT, CDR2 FYEKMQ (reference sequence). The CDR3 has 16 residues. Full variable domain (remainder filled in from reference TRBV13 and TRBJ2-7): AAGVIQSPRHLIKEKRETATLKCYPIPRHDTVYWYQQGPGQDPQFLISFYEKMQSDKGSIPDRFSAQQFSDYHSELNMSSLELGDSALYFCASSFRRLAGEYEQYFGPGTRLTVT.

The chain carries TRBV10-3 and TRBJ2-3; TRBD2 matches at 15 bases. J lost 2 bases, V lost 8 bases, and 17 bases had no gene match. The germline V gene encodes CDR1 ENHRY and CDR2 SYGVKD. This CDR3 contains 20 residues. CDR3 sequence reads: CAIRPNPGLAGGLDTDTQYF. The DNA for the CDR3 is TGTGCCATCCGACCCAACCCGGGACTAGCGGGAGGCCTAGACACAGATACGCAGTATTTT.

This clone was counted once. The sample contains more than one DNA sequence encoding this CDR3. This chain joins TRBV5-1 and TRBJ2-2; no reliable D call. Germline values: CDR1 SGHRS, CDR2 YFSETQ. The CDR3 contains 12 residues. V lost 0 bases to trimming and J lost 6 bases, with 3 bases between them. CDR3 amino acids: CASSLEAGELFF. The CDR3 DNA reads as TGCGCCAGCAGCTTGGAGGCCGGGGAGCTGTTTTTT.

This sequence joins TRBV6-5 and TRBJ2-5; 8 positions agree with TRBD1. Germline trimming cut 7 bases from V and 5 bases from J; bases unmatched to any gene: 9. The CDR3 is 14 amino acids. Per the germline V gene, CDR1 is MNHEY and CDR2 is SVGAGI. In nucleotides, the CDR3 is TGTGCCAGCACCCTAAGGACAGGGATGGAGACCCAGTACTTC. The encoded protein is CASTLRTGMETQYF.

This clone appeared a few times. The V call is TRBV4-1, the J call TRBJ2-5; 7 nucleotides line up with TRBD1. The CDR3 is 13 amino acids. The germline CDR1 and CDR2 sequences are MGHRA and YSYEKL. J was trimmed by 2 bases and V by 3 bases; bases with no gene match: 0. CDR3 bases: TGCGCCAGCAGCCAGGGACAGCAAGAGACCCAGTACTTC. Encoded protein: CASSQGQQETQYF.

The chain combines TRBV5-1 with TRBJ1-1, with 8 bases fitting TRBD1. This CDR3 comprises 15 residues. Trimming cost V 4 bases and J 0 bases; bases outside gene matches: 5. Germline-derived CDR1 and CDR2 are SGHRS and YFSETQ. As DNA, the CDR3 is TGCGCCAGCAGCGTACGACAGGGGTTGAACACTGAAGCTTTCTTT. Its protein is CASSVRQGLNTEAFF.

About this clone itself: Additional DNA sequences in this sample encode the identical CDR3. The rearrangement links TRBV18 to TRBJ2-7; D may be TRBD2 (6 bases). The V gene lost 3 bases and the J gene lost 0 bases, with 12 bases spanning the gap. Germline CDR1 reads KGHSH; CDR2 reads LQKENI. CDR3 length: 15 amino acids. The CDR3 loop reads CASSPGGAISYEQYF. The DNA for the CDR3 is TGTGCCAGCTCACCGGGGGGAGCAATCTCCTACGAGCAGTACTTC.

The chain carries TRBV6-1 and TRBJ2-5, with 9 bases that match TRBD2. Losses at the gene ends were 7 bases for V and 1 base for J; bases not matched to a gene: 7. This CDR3 is 15 amino acids long. From germline, CDR1 is MNHNS and CDR2 SASEGT. The CDR3 region has the DNA TGTGCCAGCAATCGATTAGCGGGAGTCCAAGAGACCCAGTACTTC. Its protein product is CASNRLAGVQETQYF.

V gene TRBV5-6 combines with J gene TRBJ2-7, with 10 positions matching TRBD2. The junction had 7 bases not matched to a gene; V was cut back by 0 bases and J by 7 bases. The CDR3 runs to 15 residues. Germline CDR1 reads SGHDT; CDR2 reads YYEEEE. CDR3 amino acids: CASSLEREGQREQYF. The CDR3 bases are TGTGCCAGCAGCTTGGAGCGGGAGGGCCAGAGGGAGCAGTACTTC.

The chain combines TRBV4-2 with TRBJ2-7; 8 nucleotides match TRBD2. Germline assignment: CDR1 LGHNA and CDR2 YNFKEQ. V was clipped by 1 base and J by 2 bases; unmatched bases: 1. This CDR3 comprises 14 residues. The CDR3, as DNA: TGTGCCAGCAGCCAAGGACTAGCGACCTACGAGCAGTACTTC. Residues: CASSQGLATYEQYF.

The CDR3: CASRPRDSGFYGYTF. CDR3 DNA: TGTGCCAGTAGACCCCGGGACAGCGGGTTCTATGGCTACACCTTC. The rearrangement links TRBV19 to TRBJ1-2, with TRBD1 identical over 7 bases. The germline V gene encodes CDR1 LNHDA and CDR2 SQIVND (reference sequence). Trimming cost V 6 bases and J 4 bases; bases outside gene matches: 11. This CDR3 has 15 amino acids.

The chain recombines TRBV18 with TRBJ2-7, with D tentatively TRBD2 (6 bases). V lost 4 bases and J 3 bases, leaving 13 bases between the germline ends. This CDR3 has 14 amino acids. In germline, CDR1 is KGHSH, CDR2 LQKENI. CDR3 loop: CASSLPGLHYEQYF. The CDR3 DNA reads TGTGCCAGCTCACTGCCGGGACTTCACTACGAGCAGTACTTC.

J is TRBJ1-2 and V is TRBV7-9; 9 bases are shared with TRBD1. The CDR3 has 16 amino acids. With V trimmed by 3 bases and J by 3 bases, 8 bases remained unmatched. Germline lookup yields CDR1 SEHNR and CDR2 FQNEAQ (reference sequence). The CDR3 loop is CASSFPPDRGDYGYTF. The DNA for the CDR3 is TGTGCCAGCAGCTTCCCTCCGGACAGGGGTGACTATGGCTACACCTTC.

This rearrangement joins TRBV5-4 to TRBJ2-7; a possible D gene is TRBD1 (5 bases). The CDR3 spans 14 residues. The germline V gene has CDR1 SGHNT and CDR2 YYREEE (reference sequence). Trimming removed 4 bases at V and 2 bases at J, with 13 bases between. The CDR3 spells CASSHSGNPYEQYF. Written as DNA, the CDR3 is TGTGCCAGCAGCCATTCAGGGAACCCCTACGAGCAGTACTTC.